These T cell receptor beta chains were read from a single sample in a study of T cell responses to AZD1222 COVID-19 vaccine. TCRdb keeps only in-frame clones here, not all; method: immunoSEQ multiplex PCR. The table lists about 150,000 clones, roughly 87% of them singletons, with 5.4% in the top ten. The specimen comprised peripheral blood, sampled 28 days after the second dose of the MenACWY control vaccine. The receptor source for this set is an adult who received the MenACWY meningococcal vaccine as a control. CDR3s include the opening cysteine and the closing phenylalanine or tryptophan. A D gene is named only where the DNA matches it firmly. A row's size may be missing; if present it is once, few, many or a size class.

>TRBD1|NA|TRBV14|TRBJ2-7|19
CASSQGSRGPLWLHYEQYF
TGTGCCAGCAGCCAGGGGAGCAGGGGGCCGCTTTGGCTCCACTACGAGCAGTACTTC
>NA|NA|TRBV5-1|TRBJ2-3|15
CASSLEGGGTDTQYF
TGCGCCAGCAGCTTGGAAGGGGGAGGCACAGATACGCAGTATTTT
>TRBD1|NA|TRBV4-3|TRBJ2-1|18
CASSQEPAGTGSYNEQFF
TGCGCCAGCAGCCAAGAACCGGCGGGGACAGGGTCTTACAATGAGCAGTTCTTC
>TRBD1|NA|TRBV7-9|TRBJ1-4|15
CASSPGTGVNEKLFF
TGTGCCAGCAGCCCCGGGACAGGGGTAAATGAAAAACTGTTTTTT
>NA|NA|TRBV6-2/TRBV6-3|TRBJ1-5|13
CASSYGPEQPQHF
TGTGCCAGCAGTTACGGGCCAGAGCAGCCCCAGCATTTT
>NA|NA|TRBV27|TRBJ2-7|15
CASSLSARGAYEQYF
TGTGCCAGCAGTTTATCGGCGAGGGGGGCCTACGAGCAGTACTTC
>NA|NA|TRBV29-1|TRBJ2-3|14
CSVGGTLGTDTQYF
TGCAGCGTTGGTGGAACTCTCGGCACAGATACGCAGTATTTT
>NA|NA|TRBV19|TRBJ2-5|14
CASSISRLGETQYF
TGTGCCAGTAGTATTTCAAGGTTGGGGGAGACCCAGTACTTC
>NA|NA|TRBV9|TRBJ1-3|15
CASSVAGQHGNTIYF
TGTGCCAGCAGCGTAGCTGGACAGCATGGAAACACCATATATTTT
>TRBD1|few|TRBV6-2/TRBV6-3|TRBJ1-2|15
CASSYWGPARTGRTF
TGTGCCAGCAGTTACTGGGGACCAGCTAGGACAGGCCGCACCTTC